This T cell receptor (beta chain) was retrieved from a study of T cells in Graves' hyperthyroidism and ophthalmopathy. Whole-study context: The initial diagnosis was the point when peripheral blood was collected, ahead of any treatment.

Those with hyperthyroidism were 18 to 65 years old, newly diagnosed, and ill for under 2 months. Orbital computed tomography and thyroid ultrasound, together with serum TRAb and thyroxine and clinical symptoms, were used for diagnoses. Amplification targeted TCR beta CDR3 regions from RNA transcripts. During a first-round RT-PCR of the TCR CDR3, the HTBI primer set was used. TCRdb re-analysed the multiplex PCR reads in MiXCR, keeping a single row per CDR3 protein. The data contain hundreds of thousands of distinct CDR3 sequences, about 25% of them seen just once; the ten biggest clones take up around 30%. This clonotype was observed many times. The sequencing input was blood. The source of this sequence is a man aged 35-49 years with Graves' hyperthyroidism that later progressed to Graves' ophthalmopathy.

CDR3 amino acids: CASSSPTGAINEAFF. CDR3 nucleotides: TGTGCCAGCAGTTCCCCGACAGGGGCAATAAACGAAGCTTTCTTT. This rearrangement joins TRBV12-3 or TRBV12-4 to TRBJ1-1, with 8 bases that match TRBD1. The V segment lost 4 bases and the J segment 8 bases; nucleotides outside the gene matches: 12. The CDR3 extends over 15 amino acids.